Given below is one T cell receptor (beta chain) in context. These data are taken from a study of blood T cell repertoires in COVID-19. Study in general: PBMCs, B-cell-depleted T cells, or T cells provided the cDNA or gDNA that made up the material.

In Seattle, patients joined the study during active infection and were tracked longitudinally. The protocol was immunoSEQ multiplex PCR, while the TCRdb copy is restricted to in-frame clones and leaves out a portion. In the table there are about 300,000 clones, 70% to 85% of which are singletons. This receptor was taken from a human donor with COVID-19, enrolled during active disease. The donor label of this sample is uncertain. Sequencing was done on a sample of peripheral blood.

CDR3 nucleotide sequence: TGTGCCAGCAGCTTCTACTCCGGGTGGGGGCGATACGAGCAGTACTTC. This encodes CASSFYSGWGRYEQYF. J is TRBJ2-7 and V is TRBV7-2; weak D call: TRBD1 (6 bases). Germline loops: CDR1 SGHTA, CDR2 FQGNSA. V lost 3 bases to trimming and J lost 4 bases, with 19 bases between them. The CDR3 covers 16 residues.